Each of the 14 T cell receptor beta chains below was sequenced from the same sample in a study of shared clonotypes between healthy human individuals. Sequenced by immunoSEQ multiplex PCR; TCRdb stores in-frame clones only, minus some. The table shows over 850,000 clones, with around 78% occurring only once. What was sequenced was memory CD4+ T cells from PBMCs. The subset here: CD45RA-negative fraction. Receptor source: a young man in good health. Some clones in this sample may be carry-over from other donors' samples.

This CDR3 is CASSEAPVPAYYGYTF. The DNA for the CDR3 is TGTGCCAGCAGTGAAGCGCCGGTCCCCGCCTACTATGGCTACACCTTC. The rearrangement joins TRBV6-1 to TRBJ1-2; no firm D call. The V gene's germline CDR1 is MNHNS and CDR2 SASEGT. With 0 bases removed from V and 3 bases from J, the gap between germline ends came to 14 bases. This CDR3 region has 16 residues.

Written as DNA, the CDR3 is TGTGCCAGCAGTTACTCGAGGGGGGGGGAGACCCAGTACTTC. Translation gives CASSYSRGGETQYF. The J gene is TRBJ2-5, the V gene TRBV6-5, with a weak D call TRBD2 (7 bases). The CDR3 sequence is 14 residues long. Trimming pared 0 bases from V and 5 bases from J, leaving 10 bases between. Per germline, CDR1 MNHEY and CDR2 SVGAGI.

J is TRBJ2-7 and V is TRBV27; D uncertain. V was shortened by 3 bases and J by 6 bases, with 18 bases between the two germline ends. Germline values: CDR1 MNHEY, CDR2 SMNVEV (reference sequence). This CDR3 is built from 15 residues. This CDR3 reads CASSFESWWAGEQYF. The DNA for the CDR3 is TGTGCCAGCAGTTTCGAGTCGTGGTGGGCAGGCGAGCAGTACTTC.

The chain couples TRBV10-2 to TRBJ1-1; tentative D call: TRBD1 (5 bases). The CDR3 is 14 amino acids. The germline CDR1 and CDR2 sequences are WSHSY and SAAADI. Deletions cut 6 bases from V and 1 base from J, with 12 bases between. The CDR3 loop reads CASSPRTPNTEAFF. DNA for the CDR3: TGCGCCAGCAGCCCCCGGACACCGAACACTGAAGCTTTCTTT.

This chain links TRBV11-2 with TRBJ2-7; a possible D gene is TRBD2 (6 bases). The CDR3 is 15 amino acids. Trimming took off 5 bases at V and 0 bases at J, with 14 bases between the two ends. Germline CDR1 and CDR2: SGHAT and FQNNGV. The CDR3 DNA reads TGTGCCAGCAGCGGTCTCCGGGAGTTCTCCTACGAGCAGTACTTC. Residues: CASSGLREFSYEQYF.

V and J are TRBV10-2 and TRBJ2-7; D is undetermined. CDR1 and CDR2 (germline): WSHSY, SAAADI. The V and J ends lost 10 bases and 2 bases respectively, with 6 bases between them. The CDR3 loop spans 10 amino acids. CDR3 bases: TGCGCCACCGTACCCTACGAGCAGTACTTC. Amino acid sequence: CATVPYEQYF.

The chain joins TRBV5-4 to TRBJ2-5; 8 nucleotides line up with TRBD1. Germline trimming cut 2 bases from V and 4 bases from J; bases unmatched to any gene: 10. The CDR3 sequence is 16 residues long. CDR1 and CDR2 (germline): SGHNT, YYREEE (reference sequence). The CDR3 DNA sequence: TGTGCCAGCAGCTTTGCGCAGGGGGCGATAGGAGAGACCCAGTACTTC. Translated: CASSFAQGAIGETQYF.

This chain joins TRBV7-9 and TRBJ2-7; D not resolved. Per the germline V gene, CDR1 is SEHNR and CDR2 is FQNEAQ (reference sequence). This CDR3 spans 15 amino acids. Deletions cut 5 bases from V and 7 bases from J, with 21 bases between. CDR3 DNA: TGTGCCAGCAGCGTGCTCCCGGACCAGTTTGGGGAGCAGTACTTC. Protein sequence: CASSVLPDQFGEQYF.

The genes are TRBV19 and TRBJ1-5, with D maybe TRBD1 (6 bases). The CDR3 contains 15 residues. Trimming took off 4 bases at V and 6 bases at J, with 16 bases between the two ends. CDR1 and CDR2 from the germline V gene are LNHDA and SQIVND (reference sequence). CDR3 residues: CASSTLGGAVQPQHF. The DNA of the CDR3 is TGTGCCAGTAGTACCCTCGGGGGGGCAGTTCAGCCCCAGCATTTT.

The J gene is TRBJ1-2, the V gene TRBV7-9; TRBD1 matches at 7 bases. The CDR3 runs to 16 residues. Germline CDR1 is SEHNR and CDR2 is FQNEAQ (reference sequence). The junction had 12 bases not matched to a gene; V was cut back by 5 bases and J by 3 bases. CDR3 bases: TGTGCCAGCAGCCCTACGACAGGGCGTGGGTACTATGGCTACACCTTC. It yields the protein CASSPTTGRGYYGYTF.

This chain uses TRBV5-4 with TRBJ2-7, with 9 bases fitting TRBD1. Germline V gene sequence: CDR1 SGHNT, CDR2 YYREEE (reference sequence). V was pared by 3 bases and J by 3 bases, with 7 bases of the junction left unmatched. The length of the CDR3 is 15 residues. The CDR3 protein is CASSSPGQGNYEQYF. CDR3 nucleotides: TGTGCCAGCAGCTCACCGGGACAGGGAAACTACGAGCAGTACTTC.

V gene TRBV7-7 combines with J gene TRBJ2-7, with a tentative D call TRBD1 (6 bases). V was shortened by 1 base and J by 0 bases, with 16 bases between the two germline ends. CDR1 and CDR2 (germline): SSHAT, FNYEAQ (reference sequence). The CDR3 has 17 residues. CDR3 sequence reads: CASSLGGRGEGSYEQYF. The CDR3 DNA follows: TGTGCCAGCAGCTTAGGGGGCAGGGGAGAGGGCTCCTACGAGCAGTACTTC. The whole variable domain, filled in from reference TRBV7-7 and TRBJ2-7, reads GAGVSQSPRYKVTKRGQDVTLRCDPISSHATLYWYQQALGQGPEFLTYFNYEAQPDKSGLPSDRFSAERPEGSISTLTIQRTEQRDSAMYRCASSLGGRGEGSYEQYFGPGTRLTVT.

This chain links TRBV18 with TRBJ2-5; 8 bases line up with TRBD1. The V gene's germline CDR1 is KGHSH and CDR2 LQKENI. The CDR3 covers 13 residues. The trim removed 5 bases at V and 5 bases at J, leaving 4 bases unmatched. CDR3 protein: CASSWTGIETQYF. CDR3 coding DNA: TGTGCCAGCTCATGGACAGGGATTGAGACCCAGTACTTC.

The rearrangement joins TRBV2 to TRBJ2-3, with 10 bases matching TRBD2. The junction had 4 bases not matched to a gene; V was cut back by 8 bases and J by 2 bases. The CDR3 loop spans 14 amino acids. Germline values: CDR1 SNHLY, CDR2 FYNNEI. The CDR3 coding sequence is TGTGCCAGCTCACTAGCGGGGTCCACAGATACGCAGTATTTT. Amino acid sequence: CASSLAGSTDTQYF.